The clone carrying this T cell receptor beta chain was detected many times. The antigen remains unidentified. This entry belongs to a study of regulatory T cells in long-lasting Graves disease. The germline gives CDR1 MNHEY, CDR2 SMNVEV (reference sequence). Trimming removed 5 bases from V and 8 bases from J; junction bases left unmatched: 12. CDR3 length: 15 amino acids. Indicated time point: newly diagnosed GD, antithyroid drugs for less than 3 months. Making the TCR library involved RNA that had been extracted from PBMCs. CDR3-region Arm-PCR and iRepertoire HTBI primers produced the TCR beta libraries. MiXCR was run by TCRdb on the multiplex PCR reads, yielding one entry per CDR3 protein. The sample has 580,000 or so distinct CDR3 sequences; 15% to 20% are singletons. Study conclusions and caveats: Lower TCR diversity characterized persistent Graves' patients relative to newly diagnosed patients.

The same data also went into a second study, on T cells in Graves' hyperthyroidism and ophthalmopathy.

This chain uses TRBV27 with TRBJ2-1; 7 bases map to TRBD2. The sequencing used peripheral blood mononuclear cells (PBMCs), collected at new diagnosis, from a patient treated with antithyroid drugs. The TCR originated in a young man with Graves disease. The CDR3 region is CASSDAGETNDEQFF. CDR3 nucleotide sequence: TGTGCCAGCAGTGATGCGGGAGAGACCAATGATGAGCAGTTCTTC.